One and the same sample provided the 14 T cell receptor beta chains below, sequenced in a study of T cell repertoires in cytomegalovirus infection. Antigens of these TCRs are unknown. TCRdb called the reads again in MiXCR, with one record for every CDR3 protein. The data contain 450,000 to 600,000 distinct CDR3 sequences, roughly 46% of them singletons. The sample in question was cultured PBMCs, obtained from culture after CMV antigen stimulation. All receptors derive from a human donor in good health (CMV status not recorded). Some clones in this sample may be carry-over from other donors' samples.

The J gene is TRBJ1-5, the V gene TRBV7-6; TRBD1 agrees at 10 bases. The CDR3 consists of 15 residues. Germline V lookup: CDR1 SGHVS, CDR2 FNYEAQ. With 5 bases clipped from V and 10 bases from J, the junction kept 11 bases outside the gene matches. The CDR3 DNA reads TGTGCCAGCAGCCCCCTCGGGACAGGGGAAGGTCCCCAGCATTTT. This encodes CASSPLGTGEGPQHF.

The chain couples TRBV18 to TRBJ2-3; no clear D. V was clipped by 2 bases and J by 3 bases, with 6 bases between them. The CDR3 runs to 13 residues. Per germline, CDR1 KGHSH and CDR2 LQKENI. The DNA for the CDR3 is TGTGCCAGCTCACCAGTTGCTACAGATACGCAGTATTTT. Translation: CASSPVATDTQYF.

The chain has TRBV6-6 and TRBJ1-5; no definite D call. The V gene's germline CDR1 is MNHNY and CDR2 SVGAGI (reference sequence). The CDR3 contains 15 residues. The germline V and J ends were trimmed by 7 bases and 4 bases, with 17 bases remaining between them. CDR3 protein: CASNPAPTGNQPQHF. Written as DNA, the CDR3 is TGTGCCAGCAACCCGGCCCCAACGGGGAATCAGCCCCAGCATTTT.

The chain joins TRBV27 to TRBJ1-5, with D perhaps matching TRBD1 (5 bases). V was pared by 5 bases and J by 0 bases, with 14 bases between. CDR1 and CDR2 (germline): MNHEY, SMNVEV (reference sequence). The CDR3 loop spans 16 amino acids. DNA of the CDR3: TGTGCCAGCAGTATAGGGACGCCTTATAGCAATCAGCCCCAGCATTTT. Its protein product is CASSIGTPYSNQPQHF.

V gene TRBV5-1 combines with J gene TRBJ2-7, with 7 bases identical to TRBD1. CDR3 length: 16 residues. V gave up 1 base and J gave up 2 bases; unmatched junction bases: 9. The germline V gene encodes CDR1 SGHRS and CDR2 YFSETQ. In DNA form, the CDR3 reads TGCGCCAGCAGCTTGACCCCGGGACAGCGGACCTACGAGCAGTACTTC. Translating gives CASSLTPGQRTYEQYF.

This chain joins TRBV19 and TRBJ2-1; 12 nucleotides match TRBD2. The germline CDR1 and CDR2 sequences are LNHDA and SQIVND (reference sequence). V was pared by 10 bases and J by 10 bases, with 5 bases of the junction left unmatched. This CDR3 has 12 residues. The CDR3 coding sequence is TGTGCCATCGCCGGACTAGCGGGAGAGCAGTTCTTC. As protein: CAIAGLAGEQFF.

V and J are TRBV7-8 and TRBJ2-7, with D uncertain. Trimming removed 3 bases at V and 0 bases at J, with 9 bases between. The length of the CDR3 is 14 residues. CDR1 and CDR2 (germline): SGHVS, FQNEAQ. The CDR3 protein is CASSLDPNSYEQYF. CDR3 DNA: TGTGCCAGCAGCTTGGACCCTAACTCCTACGAGCAGTACTTC.

The rearrangement joins TRBV28 to TRBJ2-7; the D is unclear. The germline CDR1 and CDR2 sequences are MDHEN and SYDVKM. The CDR3 is 14 residues long. With 8 bases removed from V and 5 bases from J, the gap between germline ends came to 19 bases. As DNA, the CDR3 is TGTGCCAGCTGCCATGGTGCTGTAACGGACGAGCAGTACTTC. It is translated as CASCHGAVTDEQYF.

The rearrangement joins TRBV5-1 to TRBJ2-7; a weak D match, TRBD2 (5 bases). V shed 4 bases and J shed 3 bases, with 17 bases lying between them. Germline V CDR1 and CDR2: SGHRS, YFSETQ. The CDR3 is 15 amino acids. The CDR3 sequence: CASSPTGGSLYEQYF. The CDR3 bases are TGCGCCAGCAGCCCCACCGGCGGGTCGCTCTACGAGCAGTACTTC.

This clonotype was counted a few times. The chain joins TRBV7-6 to TRBJ2-7; D unclear. CDR3 size: 14 residues. Trimming stripped 3 bases from V and 1 base from J, with 10 bases between. The germline gives CDR1 SGHVS, CDR2 FNYEAQ. The CDR3 region is CASSFGPASYEQYF. CDR3 nucleotides: TGTGCCAGCAGCTTTGGCCCGGCATCCTACGAGCAGTACTTC.

This clonotype was seen many times. The chain joins TRBV7-2 to TRBJ1-1; no clear D. The CDR3 runs to 13 residues. Germline loops: CDR1 SGHTA, CDR2 FQGNSA. The V and J ends lost 1 base and 2 bases respectively, with 5 bases between them. CDR3 residues: CASSLVINTEAFF. The CDR3 region has the DNA TGTGCCAGCAGCTTAGTCATAAACACTGAAGCTTTCTTT.

This clonotype was counted a few times. A much bigger clone sits one base away, suggesting this may be a read error. The V and J genes are TRBV7-9 and TRBJ2-7; D might be TRBD1 (6 bases). The CDR3 is 12 amino acids. Germline CDR1 and CDR2: SEHNR and FQNEAQ (reference sequence). V was pared by 4 bases and J by 6 bases, with 10 bases between. The CDR3 bases are TGTGCCAGCAGCTCACAGGGTTTCGAGCAGTACTTC. This encodes CASSSQGFEQYF.

This clonotype showed up just a few times. This rearrangement joins TRBV12-3 or TRBV12-4 to TRBJ1-3, with D unresolved. With 5 bases removed from V and 0 bases from J, the gap between germline ends came to 11 bases. This CDR3 comprises 15 residues. CDR3 protein: CASSLTGSSGNTIYF. The CDR3, as DNA: TGTGCCAGCAGTCTAACCGGGAGCTCTGGAAACACCATATATTTT.

This chain joins TRBV7-6 and TRBJ2-7, with 10 bases matching TRBD1. Losses at the gene ends were 4 bases for V and 3 bases for J; bases not matched to a gene: 15. Germline V gene sequence: CDR1 SGHVS, CDR2 FNYEAQ. The length of the CDR3 is 18 residues. The CDR3: CASSWTVAPGQGYYEQYF. CDR3 sequence (DNA): TGTGCCAGCAGCTGGACCGTGGCCCCGGGACAGGGGTACTACGAGCAGTACTTC.